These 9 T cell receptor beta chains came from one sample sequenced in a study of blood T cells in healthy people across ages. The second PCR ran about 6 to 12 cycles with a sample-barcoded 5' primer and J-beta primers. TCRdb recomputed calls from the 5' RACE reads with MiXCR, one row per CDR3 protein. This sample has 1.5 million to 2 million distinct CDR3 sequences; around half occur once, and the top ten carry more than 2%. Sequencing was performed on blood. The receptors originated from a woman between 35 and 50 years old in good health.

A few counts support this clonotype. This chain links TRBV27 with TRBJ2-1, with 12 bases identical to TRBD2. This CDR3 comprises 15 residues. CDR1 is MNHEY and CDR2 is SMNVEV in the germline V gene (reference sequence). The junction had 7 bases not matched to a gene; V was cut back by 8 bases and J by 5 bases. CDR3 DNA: TGTGCCAGCGTTCTAGCGGGGGGGCGCAACAATGAGCAGTTCTTC. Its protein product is CASVLAGGRNNEQFF.

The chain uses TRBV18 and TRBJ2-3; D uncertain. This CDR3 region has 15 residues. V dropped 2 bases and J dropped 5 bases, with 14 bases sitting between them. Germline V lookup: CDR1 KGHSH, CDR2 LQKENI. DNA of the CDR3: TGTGCCAGCTCACCAACTCAAAAACTGGGAGATACGCAGTATTTT. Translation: CASSPTQKLGDTQYF. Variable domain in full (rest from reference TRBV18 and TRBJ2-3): NAGVMQNPRHLVRRRGQEARLRCSPMKGHSHVYWYRQLPEEGLKFMVYLQKENIIDESGMPKERFSAEFPKEGPSILRIQQVVRGDSAAYFCASSPTQKLGDTQYFGPGTRLTVL.

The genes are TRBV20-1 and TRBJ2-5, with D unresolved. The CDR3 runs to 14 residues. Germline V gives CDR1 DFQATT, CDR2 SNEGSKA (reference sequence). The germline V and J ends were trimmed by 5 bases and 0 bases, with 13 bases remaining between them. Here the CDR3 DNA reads TGCAGTGCTCCGGGTGAGGTTGACCAAGAGACCCAGTACTTC. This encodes CSAPGEVDQETQYF.

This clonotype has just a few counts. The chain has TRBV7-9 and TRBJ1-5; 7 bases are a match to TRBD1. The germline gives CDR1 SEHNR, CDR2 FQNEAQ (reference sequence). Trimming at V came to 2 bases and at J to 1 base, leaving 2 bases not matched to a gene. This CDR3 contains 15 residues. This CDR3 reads CASSLTGVSNQPQHF. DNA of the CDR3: TGTGCCAGCAGCTTAACAGGGGTCAGCAATCAGCCCCAGCATTTT.

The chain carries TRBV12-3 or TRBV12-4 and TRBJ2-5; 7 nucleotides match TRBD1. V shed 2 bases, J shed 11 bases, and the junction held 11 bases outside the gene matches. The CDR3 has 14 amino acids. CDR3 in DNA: TGTGCCAGCAGTTTAAACGCACAGGGGAGCGAACAGTACTTC. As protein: CASSLNAQGSEQYF.

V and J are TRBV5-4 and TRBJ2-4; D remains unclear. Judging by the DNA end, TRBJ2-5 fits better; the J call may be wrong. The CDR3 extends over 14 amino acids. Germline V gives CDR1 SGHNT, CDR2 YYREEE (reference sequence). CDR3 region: CASSLYGKAETQYF. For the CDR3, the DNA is TGTGCCAGCAGCTTGTATGGGAAGGCAGAGACCCAGTACTTC.

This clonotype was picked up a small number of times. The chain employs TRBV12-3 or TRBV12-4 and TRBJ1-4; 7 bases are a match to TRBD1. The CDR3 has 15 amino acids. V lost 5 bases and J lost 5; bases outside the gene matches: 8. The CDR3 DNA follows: TGTGCCAGCAGTCCCCGACAGGGCCTAAATGAAAAACTGTTTTTT. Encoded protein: CASSPRQGLNEKLFF.

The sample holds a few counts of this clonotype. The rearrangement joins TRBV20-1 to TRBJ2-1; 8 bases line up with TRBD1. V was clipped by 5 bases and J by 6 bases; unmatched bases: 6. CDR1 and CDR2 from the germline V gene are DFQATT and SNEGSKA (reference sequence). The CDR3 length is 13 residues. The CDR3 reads CSAQGAVRNEQFF. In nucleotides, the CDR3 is TGCAGTGCTCAGGGGGCGGTGCGCAATGAGCAGTTCTTC.

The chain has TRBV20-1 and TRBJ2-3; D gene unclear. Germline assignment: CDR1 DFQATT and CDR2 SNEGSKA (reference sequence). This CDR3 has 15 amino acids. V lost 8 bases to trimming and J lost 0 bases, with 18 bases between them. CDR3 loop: CSYIPPITSTDTQYF. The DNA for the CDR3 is TGCAGTTACATCCCTCCTATAACTAGCACAGATACGCAGTATTTT.